These 24 T cell receptor beta chains were all obtained from the same sample, sequenced in a study of blood T cell repertoires in COVID-19. The assay was immunoSEQ multiplex PCR, and TCRdb's table has in-frame clones only and misses some. The sample contains roughly 170,000 clones, around two thirds of which appear only once. The material sequenced was peripheral blood. Every receptor here comes from a woman of 80 years or more with acute or convalescent COVID-19.

The J gene is TRBJ1-6, the V gene TRBV27; the D is unclear. Germline assignment: CDR1 MNHEY and CDR2 SMNVEV (reference sequence). Trimming shortened V by 6 bases and J by 9 bases, and 18 bases separated the two germline ends. This CDR3 has 15 residues. CDR3 DNA: TGTGCCAGCAGCCATTGGTCCCCGGAGGGTTCACCCCTCCACTTT. Amino acids: CASSHWSPEGSPLHF.

The rearrangement joins TRBV7-2 to TRBJ2-7, with TRBD1 as a possible D gene (5 bases). CDR1 and CDR2 from the germline V gene are SGHTA and FQGNSA. The CDR3 has 17 residues. The V end was cut by 3 bases, the J end by 5 bases, with 23 bases between. The CDR3 reads CASSLQGGEVPAHEQYF. In nucleotides, the CDR3 is TGTGCCAGCAGCTTGCAGGGTGGGGAAGTCCCAGCACACGAGCAGTACTTC.

This clone has a single count. The genes are TRBV4-1 and TRBJ2-7, with D possibly being TRBD2 (5 bases). Looked up from germline, CDR1 is MGHRA and CDR2 is YSYEKL. CDR3 size: 14 residues. V lost 3 bases and J 2 bases, leaving 11 bases between the germline ends. CDR3 sequence: CASSQEDFTYEQYF. The CDR3 DNA sequence: TGCGCCAGCAGCCAGGAGGACTTTACCTACGAGCAGTACTTC.

The chain couples TRBV3-1 (or the pseudogene TRBV3-2) to TRBJ2-7, with TRBD2 matching over 8 bases. The V gene end was trimmed by 8 bases and the J gene end by 2 bases; junction bases not matched to a gene: 5. This CDR3 is built from 13 residues. Germline CDR1 LGHDT, CDR2 YNNKEL (reference sequence). CDR3: CASGTRGAYEQYF. CDR3 sequence (DNA): TGTGCCAGCGGGACTAGGGGGGCCTACGAGCAGTACTTC.

DNA of the CDR3: TGTGCCAGTAGTATTTGGGGCAGGGGGTCAAGAGAAAAACTGTTTTTT. Amino acids: CASSIWGRGSREKLFF. The chain carries TRBV19 and TRBJ1-4; 7 nucleotides match TRBD1. CDR1 is LNHDA and CDR2 is SQIVND in the germline V gene (reference sequence). The CDR3 is 16 amino acids. Trimming at V came to 3 bases and at J to 8 bases, leaving 12 bases not matched to a gene.

This chain uses TRBV6-4 with TRBJ2-1; D is perhaps TRBD2 (5 bases). V lost 3 bases and J 10 bases, leaving 13 bases between the germline ends. The CDR3 loop spans 13 amino acids. Germline CDR1 MRHNA, CDR2 SNTAGT. The CDR3 loop is CASSEFYPGEQFF. CDR3 bases: TGTGCCAGCAGTGAGTTCTATCCGGGGGAGCAGTTCTTC.

The chain links TRBV5-1 to TRBJ1-6, with D tentatively TRBD1 (5 bases). The CDR3 has 15 residues. Trimming removed 4 bases at V and 10 bases at J, with 18 bases between. Germline CDR1 reads SGHRS; CDR2 reads YFSETQ. CDR3 sequence: CASSEDSPPQSPLHF. CDR3 DNA sequence: TGCGCCAGCAGCGAAGACAGTCCCCCACAATCACCCCTCCACTTT.

This clone has only a few counts. This chain uses TRBV7-9 with TRBJ2-2; 8 nucleotides match TRBD2. Germline V gene lookup returns CDR1 SEHNR and CDR2 FQNEAQ (reference sequence). There are 15 residues in the CDR3. V trimming: 4 bases; J trimming: 4 bases; junction bases outside the gene matches: 5. CDR3 nucleotide sequence: TGTGCCAGCAGCTCCCGGGCGGGGGGCACCGGGGAGCTGTTTTTT. It encodes CASSSRAGGTGELFF.

In its sample, this clone was seen once. The chain combines TRBV5-1 with TRBJ1-4; 9 positions agree with TRBD1. This CDR3 has 16 residues. Germline-derived CDR1 and CDR2 are SGHRS and YFSETQ. J gave up 5 bases and V 4 bases, and 9 bases lay outside the gene matches. Here the CDR3 DNA reads TGCGCCAGCAGCGGACAGGGGCTAGAGAACAATGAAAAACTGTTTTTT. Encoded protein: CASSGQGLENNEKLFF.

Here the CDR3 DNA reads TGTGCCAGCACCCAATCCCAGGGGAGAGATACGCAGTATTTT. This sequence encodes CASTQSQGRDTQYF. The chain joins TRBV27 to TRBJ2-3; D is possibly TRBD1 (6 bases). This CDR3 spans 14 amino acids. Trimming shortened V by 7 bases and J by 5 bases, and 16 bases separated the two germline ends. The germline V gene has CDR1 MNHEY and CDR2 SMNVEV (reference sequence).

V usage is TRBV28 and J usage is TRBJ2-3; 7 nucleotides align to TRBD2. The germline V gene encodes CDR1 MDHEN and CDR2 SYDVKM. This CDR3 has 14 amino acids. V lost 1 base and J lost 7; bases outside the gene matches: 5. The CDR3 DNA follows: TGTGCCAGCAGTTTATTTGGGAGGGAGTATACGCAGTATTTT. Protein product: CASSLFGREYTQYF.

The rearrangement uses TRBV9 and TRBJ2-1; D perhaps matches TRBD1 (6 bases). This CDR3 has 15 amino acids. Per the germline V gene, CDR1 is SGDLS and CDR2 is YYNGEE. V was trimmed by 0 bases and J by 8 bases, leaving 15 bases between them. CDR3: CASSVVGGRRYEQFF. CDR3 DNA sequence: TGTGCCAGCAGCGTAGTAGGGGGAAGAAGGTATGAGCAGTTCTTC.

V gene TRBV11-2 combines with J gene TRBJ1-2, with D possibly matching TRBD1 (5 bases). Germline assignment: CDR1 SGHAT and CDR2 FQNNGV. The CDR3 runs to 14 residues. The V end lost 5 bases, the J end lost 2 bases, and 12 bases lay between the germline ends. CDR3: CASSISGDNYGYTF. Written as DNA, the CDR3 is TGTGCCAGCAGCATCTCGGGGGACAACTATGGCTACACCTTC.

The chain joins TRBV5-6 to TRBJ2-5; D is unclear. This CDR3 has 13 amino acids. Trimming pared 3 bases from V and 2 bases from J, leaving 8 bases between. Germline V gene sequence: CDR1 SGHDT, CDR2 YYEEEE. CDR3 sequence reads: CASSSTVQETQYF. The CDR3 DNA is TGTGCCAGCAGCTCTACAGTTCAAGAGACCCAGTACTTC.

The gene calls are TRBV5-1 and TRBJ1-1; 8 bases map to TRBD1. This CDR3 has 15 residues. Trimming cost V 0 bases and J 0 bases; bases outside gene matches: 1. The germline gives CDR1 SGHRS, CDR2 YFSETQ. DNA for the CDR3: TGCGCCAGCAGCTTGGGGGACAGGCTGAACACTGAAGCTTTCTTT. Its translation is CASSLGDRLNTEAFF.

V gene TRBV10-2 combines with J gene TRBJ2-1; D is ambiguous. V was pared by 6 bases and J by 0 bases, with 9 bases between. There are 14 residues in the CDR3. The V gene's germline CDR1 is WSHSY and CDR2 SAAADI. CDR3 loop: CASSRSSSYNEQFF. CDR3 coding DNA: TGCGCCAGCAGCCGGTCGAGCTCCTACAATGAGCAGTTCTTC.

This clone was recorded many times. Here the CDR3 DNA reads TGTGCCAGCAGCCCCGGACAGGGTCAAAGGGAAAAACTGTTTTTT. This translates into CASSPGQGQREKLFF. This chain joins TRBV9 and TRBJ1-4; 8 bases fit TRBD1. Unmatched junction bases numbered 10, after V lost 4 bases and J lost 8 bases. Per germline, CDR1 SGDLS and CDR2 YYNGEE. The CDR3 length is 15 residues. Variable domain in full (rest from reference TRBV9 and TRBJ1-4): DSGVTQTPKHLITATGQRVTLRCSPRSGDLSVYWYQQSLDQGLQFLIQYYNGEERAKGNILERFSAQQFPDLHSELNLSSLELGDSALYFCASSPGQGQREKLFFGSGTQLSVL.

Only one count was recorded for this clone. The rearrangement uses TRBV5-8 and TRBJ2-2; D remains ambiguous. Germline CDR1 is SGHTS and CDR2 is YDEGEE. The V end was cut by 4 bases, the J end by 2 bases, with 15 bases between. The CDR3 contains 16 residues. CDR3: CASSLGIEENTGELFF. The CDR3 DNA sequence: TGTGCCAGCAGCCTTGGAATCGAGGAAAACACCGGGGAGCTGTTTTTT.

The J gene is TRBJ1-6, the V gene TRBV3-1 (or the pseudogene TRBV3-2), with D possibly TRBD1 on 6 matching bases. The CDR3 totals 15 residues. CDR1 is LGHDT and CDR2 is YNNKEL in the germline V gene (reference sequence). V was shortened by 1 base and J by 4 bases, with 8 bases between the two germline ends. CDR3 bases: TGTGCCAGCAGCCAAGGGACAGCTTATAATTCACCCCTCCACTTT. Amino acid sequence: CASSQGTAYNSPLHF.

The V gene is TRBV6-2 or TRBV6-3, the J gene TRBJ2-7; tentatively, D is TRBD2 (6 bases). CDR3 length equals 12 residues. Looked up from germline, CDR1 is MNHEY and CDR2 is SVGEGT. Trimming cost V 2 bases and J 6 bases, with 8 bases left between them. The CDR3 DNA follows: TGTGCCAGCAGTTACCGCGGGATCGAGCAGTACTTC. This translates into CASSYRGIEQYF.

The chain recombines TRBV10-3 with TRBJ2-1; D gene ambiguous. The CDR3 totals 17 residues. With 6 bases removed from V and 0 bases from J, the gap between germline ends came to 18 bases. Germline CDR1 and CDR2: ENHRY and SYGVKD. CDR3 loop: CAIRKARLRSSYNEQFF. CDR3 in DNA: TGTGCCATCAGAAAAGCCCGGCTGAGGAGCTCCTACAATGAGCAGTTCTTC.

Only a few counts were recorded for this clone. The rearrangement links TRBV25-1 to TRBJ1-1; 10 positions agree with TRBD1. Germline CDR1 MGHDK, CDR2 SYGVNS. J lost 6 bases, V lost 5 bases, and 3 bases had no gene match. The CDR3 runs 13 residues. This CDR3 is CASSLGQGAEAFF. The CDR3 coding sequence is TGTGCCAGCAGTCTTGGACAGGGGGCTGAAGCTTTCTTT.

The table lists this clone with a few counts. Other nucleotide sequences from this sample produce the same CDR3. CDR3 coding DNA: TGTGCCAGCAGTTTGGGTAGCGGGAGGGCCCACGAGCAGTACTTC. It specifies CASSLGSGRAHEQYF. The chain carries TRBV27 and TRBJ2-7; 11 bases align to TRBD2. CDR3 length: 15 amino acids. The trim removed 3 bases at V and 5 bases at J, leaving 6 bases unmatched. The V gene's germline CDR1 is MNHEY and CDR2 SMNVEV (reference sequence).

The chain is built from TRBV28 and TRBJ1-1; 7 bases line up with TRBD1. V lost 5 bases and J lost 0; bases outside the gene matches: 6. CDR1 is MDHEN, CDR2 SYDVKM, per germline. This CDR3 comprises 15 residues. CDR3 coding DNA: TGTGCCAGCAGTCCCGCGGGACAGCTGAACACTGAAGCTTTCTTT. It encodes CASSPAGQLNTEAFF. Full variable domain (rest looked up from reference TRBV28 and TRBJ1-1): DVKVTQSSRYLVKRTGEKVFLECVQDMDHENMFWYRQDPGLGLRLIYFSYDVKMKEKGDIPEGYSVSREKKERFSLILESASTNQTSMYLCASSPAGQLNTEAFFGQGTRLTVV.